This T cell receptor beta chain comes out of a study of cytomegalovirus exposure and HLA in healthy donors. Study-wide results and caveats: Researchers catalogued approximately 170 TCR beta chains as cytomegalovirus-associated. Analyses of presence and absence presupposed an approximately uniform sequencing depth across donors.

The CDR3 loop spans 14 amino acids. Germline values: CDR1 SGHRS, CDR2 YFSETQ. Unmatched junction bases numbered 2, after V lost 4 bases and J lost 6 bases. PCR primers comprised 60 Vbeta and 13 Jbeta primers. Method: immunoSEQ multiplex PCR; TCRdb's copy keeps in-frame clones and lacks some. The sample contains 150,000 to 200,000 clones, about 80% of which appear only once. This clone was counted a few times. Its specificity is unknown. The rearrangement uses TRBV5-1 and TRBJ1-4; TRBD1 aligns across 11 bases. What was sequenced was PBMCs. The clonotype was recovered from a man in his forties in good health and CMV-seronegative. The CDR3 here is CASSMGQGDEKLFF. DNA for the CDR3: TGCGCCAGCAGCATGGGACAGGGGGATGAAAAACTGTTTTTT.